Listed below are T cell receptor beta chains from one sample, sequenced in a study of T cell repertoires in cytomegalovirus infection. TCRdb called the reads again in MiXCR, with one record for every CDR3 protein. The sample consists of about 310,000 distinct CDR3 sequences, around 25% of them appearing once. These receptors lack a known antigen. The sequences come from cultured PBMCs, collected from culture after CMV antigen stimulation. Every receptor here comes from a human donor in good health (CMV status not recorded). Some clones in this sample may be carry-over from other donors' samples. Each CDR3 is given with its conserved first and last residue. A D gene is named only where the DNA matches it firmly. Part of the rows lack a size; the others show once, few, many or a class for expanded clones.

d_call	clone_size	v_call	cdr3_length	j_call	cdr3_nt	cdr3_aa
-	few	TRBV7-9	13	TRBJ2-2	TGTGCCAGCAGCTTAGGGAGCTCGGGGGAGCTGTTTTTT	CASSLGSSGELFF
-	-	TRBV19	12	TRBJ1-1	TGTGCCAGCGGACAGCTGAACACTGAAGCTTTCTTT	CASGQLNTEAFF
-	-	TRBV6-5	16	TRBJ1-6	TGTGCCAGCAGTTACTCCGCCGGGACCCTTCGGTCACCCCTCCACTTT	CASSYSAGTLRSPLHF
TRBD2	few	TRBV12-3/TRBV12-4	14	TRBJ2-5	TGTGCCAGCAGTTTTGCGGGAGGGCTTCAGGCCCAGTACTTC	CASSFAGGLQAQYF
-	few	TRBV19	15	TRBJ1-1	TGTGCCAGTAGTATAGTGGGAGGGACACCGATTGAAGCTTTCTTT	CASSIVGGTPIEAFF
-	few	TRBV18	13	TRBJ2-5	TGTGCCAGCTCACCGGGACATCTCGAGACCCAGTACTTC	CASSPGHLETQYF
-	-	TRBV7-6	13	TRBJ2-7	TGTGCCAGCACCCCACTAGCATCCTACGAGCAGTACTTC	CASTPLASYEQYF
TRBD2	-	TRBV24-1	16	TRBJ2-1	TGTGCCACCAGTGATCACCTAGCGGGAGTCGGGGGTGAGCAGTTCTTC	CATSDHLAGVGGEQFF
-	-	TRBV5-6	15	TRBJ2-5	TGTGCCAGCAGGGAACGGGACTCCAAGGGAGAGACCCAGTACTTC	CASRERDSKGETQYF
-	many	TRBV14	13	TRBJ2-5	TGTGCCAGCAGCCTAGCCCCCCAAGAGACCCAGTACTTC	CASSLAPQETQYF
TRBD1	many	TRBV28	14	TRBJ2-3	TGTGCCAGCAGCACTAACAGGGGAGCAGATACGCAGTATTTT	CASSTNRGADTQYF
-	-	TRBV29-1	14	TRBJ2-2	TGCAGCGTTGTGCGGGACATTTACACCGGGGAGCTGTTTTTT	CSVVRDIYTGELFF
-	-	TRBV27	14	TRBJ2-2	TGTGCCATCAAATTCAGCTTGAACACCGGGGAGCTGTTTTTT	CAIKFSLNTGELFF
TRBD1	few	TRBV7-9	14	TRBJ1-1	TGTGCCAGCAGACCGGGACAGGGGAACACTGAAGCTTTCTTT	CASRPGQGNTEAFF
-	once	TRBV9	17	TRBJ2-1	TGTGCCAGCAGCGTAGATGGTAGCGGCTTTTCCTACAATGAGCAGTTCTTC	CASSVDGSGFSYNEQFF
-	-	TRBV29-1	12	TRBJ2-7	TGCAGCGCCAGTGGGACAATCTACGAGCAGTACTTC	CSASGTIYEQYF
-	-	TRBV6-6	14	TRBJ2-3	TGTGCCAGCAGTTACCCTGGGACTTCCGATACGCAGTATTTT	CASSYPGTSDTQYF
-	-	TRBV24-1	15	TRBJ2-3	TGTGCCACCAGTGATCCACGACTAGTTGCAGATACGCAGTATTTT	CATSDPRLVADTQYF
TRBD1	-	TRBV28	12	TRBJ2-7	TGTGCCAGCAGTCAACAGGGGAGCGAGCAGTACTTC	CASSQQGSEQYF
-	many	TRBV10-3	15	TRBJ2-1	TGTGCCATCAGTGAGGAGGGATTGGTGTTTGGTGAGCAGTTCTTC	CAISEEGLVFGEQFF
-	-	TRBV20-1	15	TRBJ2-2	TGCAGTGCAGCCCCAGGAGAGCAGAACACCGGGGAGCTGTTTTTT	CSAAPGEQNTGELFF
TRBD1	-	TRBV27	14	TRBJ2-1	TGTGCCAGCAGCGGGACAGGTCTTCGGAATGAGCAGTTCTTC	CASSGTGLRNEQFF
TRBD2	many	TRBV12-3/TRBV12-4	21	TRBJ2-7	TGTGCCAGCAGTTTAGACACCTACTTTAGCGGGAGCCCTGTTAACACCTACGAGCAGTACTTC	CASSLDTYFSGSPVNTYEQYF
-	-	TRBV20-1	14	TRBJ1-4	TGCAGTGCCGCTGAGGGACCGAATAATGAAAAACTGTTTTTT	CSAAEGPNNEKLFF
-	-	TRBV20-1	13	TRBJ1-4	TGCAGTGCTAGAGAGTCCCGACCGGAAAAACTGTTTTTT	CSARESRPEKLFF
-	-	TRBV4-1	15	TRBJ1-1	TGCGCCAGCAGCCAAGATCGTGGGAGGGACACTGAAGCTTTCTTT	CASSQDRGRDTEAFF
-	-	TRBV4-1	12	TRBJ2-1	TGCGCCAGCAGCCACCAGATAGAAGAGCAGTTCTTC	CASSHQIEEQFF
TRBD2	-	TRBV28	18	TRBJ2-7	TGTGCCAGCAGTTTGGGAATTGGTCGTGGGAGGGCCGGATACGAGCAGTACTTC	CASSLGIGRGRAGYEQYF
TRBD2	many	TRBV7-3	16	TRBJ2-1	TGTGCCAGCAGCTTGACTAGCGGGAGGTCCTACAATGAGCAGTTCTTC	CASSLTSGRSYNEQFF
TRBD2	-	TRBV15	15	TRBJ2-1	TGTGCCACCATCAAGGTGGCGGGAGGGGCCTATGAGCAGTTCTTC	CATIKVAGGAYEQFF
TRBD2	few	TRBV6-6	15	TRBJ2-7	TGTGCCAGCAGCTGGGAGACTAGCGGACCCTACGAGCAGTACTTC	CASSWETSGPYEQYF
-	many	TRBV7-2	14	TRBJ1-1	TGTGCCAGCAGCACCCAGGGGCGGATCACTGAAGCTTTCTTT	CASSTQGRITEAFF
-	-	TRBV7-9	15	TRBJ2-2	TGTGCCAGCAGCTTAGACTGGGACGGGCTGGGGGAGCTGTTTTTT	CASSLDWDGLGELFF
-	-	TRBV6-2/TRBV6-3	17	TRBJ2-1	TGTGCCAGCAGTCCAACCGACCTTCTTTTAGCCTACAATGAGCAGTTCTTC	CASSPTDLLLAYNEQFF
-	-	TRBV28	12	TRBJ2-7	TGTGCCAGCAGTTTACCCTCGATCGGGCAGTACTTC	CASSLPSIGQYF
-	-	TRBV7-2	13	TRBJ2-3	TGTGCCAGCAGCTCCGCAGCCGCAGATACGCAGTATTTT	CASSSAAADTQYF
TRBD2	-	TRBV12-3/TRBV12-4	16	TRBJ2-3	TGTGCCAGCAGCAGAGGACTAGCGGGAGCGGAGGTTACGCAGTATTTT	CASSRGLAGAEVTQYF
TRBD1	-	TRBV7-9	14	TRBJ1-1	TGTGCCAGCAGTCGACAGGGAGGGTACACTGAAGCTTTCTTT	CASSRQGGYTEAFF
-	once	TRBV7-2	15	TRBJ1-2	TGTGACAGCAGCTTAGCGCTAGGGGCCTCGTATGGCTACACCTTC	CDSSLALGASYGYTF
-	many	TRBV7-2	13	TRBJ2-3	TGTGCCAGCAGAGCCGGCCCCGGAGATACGCAGTATTTT	CASRAGPGDTQYF
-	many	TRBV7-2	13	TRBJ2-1	TGTGCCAGCAGCTTGGGACCCGACAATGAGCAGTTCTTC	CASSLGPDNEQFF